The 19 T cell receptor beta chains below all came from one sample that was sequenced in a study of Ad26.COV2.S vaccination and SARS-CoV-2 variants. Stated treatment: about 20 received Ad26.COV2.S at low or high dose, single or two shots; roughly five received placebo; per-sample allocation not given. It was on day 63 after the first vaccine or placebo injection that samples were taken. Repertoires were generated with immunoSEQ multiplex PCR, while TCRdb's copy carries only in-frame clones and drops some. Here the sample spans some 340,000 clones, approximately 80% being singletons. This specimen consisted of peripheral blood, obtained in a trial of Ad26.COV2.S vaccine versus placebo. The origin of the receptors is a person aged 18 to 59 who received the Ad26.COV2.S COVID-19 vaccine or a placebo.

The rearrangement uses TRBV18 and TRBJ2-2; 8 bases match TRBD1. Germline CDR1 KGHSH, CDR2 LQKENI. The CDR3 has 16 residues. V shed 4 bases, J shed 0 bases, and the junction held 4 bases outside the gene matches. The CDR3 sequence is CASSRGQGSNTGELFF. CDR3 sequence (DNA): TGTGCCAGCTCACGTGGACAGGGCTCGAACACCGGGGAGCTGTTTTTT.

This chain connects TRBV7-3 to TRBJ2-1; tentative D call: TRBD2 (6 bases). V gave up 4 bases and J gave up 8 bases, with 15 bases separating them. The CDR3 has 14 residues. Germline loops: CDR1 SGHTA, CDR2 FQGTGA. The CDR3 is CASSWGTPGHEQFF. The CDR3 nucleotides read TGTGCCAGCAGCTGGGGGACTCCGGGGCATGAGCAGTTCTTC.

A single count supports this clone. V gene TRBV12-3 or TRBV12-4 combines with J gene TRBJ1-2; D ambiguous. The CDR3 consists of 12 residues. The ends were cut back, 3 bases at V and 8 bases at J, with 10 bases in the middle. CDR3: CASSLEKLGYTF. In DNA form, the CDR3 reads TGTGCCAGCAGTTTGGAGAAGTTGGGCTACACCTTC.

This chain uses TRBV2 with TRBJ2-7, with D maybe TRBD1 (5 bases). CDR1 is SNHLY and CDR2 is FYNNEI in the germline V gene. The ends were cut back, 10 bases at V and 3 bases at J, with 19 bases in the middle. The CDR3 has 14 residues. Here the CDR3 reads CAIIRTGSGYEQYF. The CDR3 DNA reads TGTGCCATCATACGAACAGGTTCGGGCTACGAGCAGTACTTC.

CDR3 bases: TGTGCCAGCTCACCAAGGGACAACCCGTACAATGAGCAGTTCTTC. It encodes CASSPRDNPYNEQFF. The rearrangement uses TRBV18 and TRBJ2-1, with D possibly being TRBD1 (6 bases). Germline V lookup: CDR1 KGHSH, CDR2 LQKENI. V was clipped by 2 bases and J by 4 bases, with 12 bases between them. This CDR3 region has 15 residues.

This chain links TRBV30 with TRBJ1-1; 10 nucleotides align to TRBD1. The CDR3 sequence is 14 residues long. CDR1 and CDR2 (germline): GTSNPN, SVGIG (reference sequence). V gave up 2 bases and J gave up 5 bases; unmatched junction bases: 5. CDR3 sequence reads: CAWSPGQGKTEAFF. CDR3 nucleotides: TGTGCCTGGAGTCCGGGACAGGGGAAAACTGAAGCTTTCTTT.

J is TRBJ1-1 and V is TRBV5-4, with D uncertain. This CDR3 is 12 amino acids long. Germline V CDR1 and CDR2: SGHNT, YYREEE (reference sequence). Trimming cost V 4 bases and J 3 bases, with 7 bases left between them. CDR3 residues: CASSGKDTEAFF. The CDR3 nucleotides read TGTGCCAGCAGCGGGAAGGACACTGAAGCTTTCTTT. Supplemented by reference TRBV5-4 and TRBJ1-1, the full variable domain reads ETGVTQSPTHLIKTRGQQVTLRCSSQSGHNTVSWYQQALGQGPQFIFQYYREEENGRGNFPPRFSGLQFPNYSSELNVNALELDDSALYLCASSGKDTEAFFGQGTRLTVV.

The chain couples TRBV12-5 to TRBJ1-3; D not resolved. V lost 6 bases to trimming and J lost 2 bases, with 8 bases between them. Germline V CDR1 and CDR2: LGHNT, FRNRAP. The CDR3 totals 13 residues. The CDR3 nucleotides read TGTGCTAGTGGCACGGTACCTGGAAACACCATATATTTT. Translating gives CASGTVPGNTIYF.

The CDR3 nucleotides are TGTGCCACCAGTGACAAGAGTTATGGCTACACCTTC. Its protein product is CATSDKSYGYTF. V gene TRBV24-1 combines with J gene TRBJ1-2; no definite D call. Looked up from germline, CDR1 is KGHDR and CDR2 is SFDVKD. The V end lost 4 bases, the J end lost 5 bases, and 7 bases lay between the germline ends. The CDR3 consists of 12 residues.

The chain is built from TRBV18 and TRBJ2-2, with 8 bases aligning to TRBD1. In germline, CDR1 is KGHSH, CDR2 LQKENI. After removal of 4 bases from V and 1 base from J, the junction contained 5 bases not matched to a gene. This CDR3 comprises 16 residues. In DNA form, the CDR3 reads TGTGCCAGCTCACGCTTTGGGACAGGGAACACCGGGGAGCTGTTTTTT. Amino acids: CASSRFGTGNTGELFF. The variable domain in full, with the rest retrieved from reference TRBV18 and TRBJ2-2, is NAGVMQNPRHLVRRRGQEARLRCSPMKGHSHVYWYRQLPEEGLKFMVYLQKENIIDESGMPKERFSAEFPKEGPSILRIQQVVRGDSAAYFCASSRFGTGNTGELFFGEGSRLTVL.

This sequence joins TRBV6-4 and TRBJ2-2, with TRBD2 identical over 9 bases. With 2 bases clipped from V and 1 base from J, the junction kept 14 bases outside the gene matches. This CDR3 spans 20 amino acids. Germline V gene sequence: CDR1 MRHNA, CDR2 SNTAGT. The CDR3 spells CASSDIPGGAGGKNTGELFF. The CDR3 DNA is TGTGCCAGCAGTGACATCCCCGGAGGAGCGGGGGGCAAGAACACCGGGGAGCTGTTTTTT.

The chain links TRBV7-2 to TRBJ2-3; D unclear. The V and J ends lost 1 base and 4 bases respectively, with 9 bases between them. Germline V gene sequence: CDR1 SGHTA, CDR2 FQGNSA. The CDR3 runs to 14 residues. This chain's CDR3 is CASSLGGRADTQYF. DNA of the CDR3: TGTGCCAGCAGCTTAGGTGGCCGGGCAGATACGCAGTATTTT.

The chain joins TRBV5-1 to TRBJ2-5, with D uncertain. The ends were cut back, 5 bases at V and 4 bases at J, with 12 bases in the middle. Germline CDR1 and CDR2: SGHRS and YFSETQ. This CDR3 is built from 13 residues. CDR3 sequence reads: CASRVRGGETQYF. CDR3 coding DNA: TGCGCCAGCAGAGTCCGCGGTGGAGAGACCCAGTACTTC.

The rearrangement uses TRBV6-5 and TRBJ1-1; D ambiguous. This CDR3 comprises 13 residues. The V gene's germline CDR1 is MNHEY and CDR2 SVGAGI. Trimming shortened V by 8 bases and J by 3 bases, and 13 bases separated the two germline ends. In DNA, the CDR3 is TGTGCCAGCCGTCGGGGAAGGGACACTGAAGCTTTCTTT. This encodes CASRRGRDTEAFF.

The chain combines TRBV7-2 with TRBJ2-1, with 9 nucleotides matching TRBD1. This CDR3 has 15 amino acids. Germline V gene data show CDR1 as SGHTA and CDR2 as FQGNSA. Losses at the gene ends were 6 bases for V and 0 bases for J; bases not matched to a gene: 3. CDR3 nucleotides: TGTGCCAGCAGGCGGGACAGGGCCTCCTACAATGAGCAGTTCTTC. Encoded protein: CASRRDRASYNEQFF.

V and J are TRBV4-2 and TRBJ1-2, with D unclear. Per the germline V gene, CDR1 is LGHNA and CDR2 is YNFKEQ. V dropped 4 bases and J dropped 2 bases, with 8 bases sitting between them. This CDR3 spans 13 amino acids. The CDR3 sequence is CASSPAGNYGYTF. As DNA, the CDR3 is TGTGCCAGCAGCCCGGCTGGGAACTATGGCTACACCTTC.

This rearrangement joins TRBV28 to TRBJ2-5, with D unresolved. Germline V gives CDR1 MDHEN, CDR2 SYDVKM. The CDR3 is made up of 11 amino acids. Trimming shortened V by 6 bases and J by 1 base, and 3 bases separated the two germline ends. Written as DNA, the CDR3 is TGTGCCAGCAGATCCCAAGAGACCCAGTACTTC. This sequence encodes CASRSQETQYF.

This chain uses TRBV30 with TRBJ2-7; TRBD1 aligns across 8 bases. Per germline, CDR1 GTSNPN and CDR2 SVGIG (reference sequence). The CDR3 is made up of 16 amino acids. Germline trimming cut 2 bases from V and 6 bases from J; bases unmatched to any gene: 15. CDR3: CAWSPRTFTGGSEQYF. The DNA of the CDR3 is TGTGCCTGGAGTCCACGCACCTTTACAGGGGGTTCCGAGCAGTACTTC. The whole variable domain, remainder taken from reference TRBV30 and TRBJ2-7, is SQTIHQWPATLVQPVGSPLSLECTVEGTSNPNLYWYRQAAGRGLQLLFYSVGIGQISSEVPQNLSASRPQDRQFILSSKKLLLSDSGFYLCAWSPRTFTGGSEQYFGPGTRLTVT.

This chain uses TRBV7-3 with TRBJ2-1; tentatively, D is TRBD1 or TRBD2 (6 bases each). The V gene lost 2 bases and the J gene lost 0 bases, with 14 bases spanning the gap. CDR1 and CDR2 (germline): SGHTA, FQGTGA. This CDR3 is built from 17 residues. CDR3 coding DNA: TGTGCCAGCAGCTTACTCGTAGGGGGGCGCTCCTACAATGAGCAGTTCTTC. Amino acids: CASSLLVGGRSYNEQFF.